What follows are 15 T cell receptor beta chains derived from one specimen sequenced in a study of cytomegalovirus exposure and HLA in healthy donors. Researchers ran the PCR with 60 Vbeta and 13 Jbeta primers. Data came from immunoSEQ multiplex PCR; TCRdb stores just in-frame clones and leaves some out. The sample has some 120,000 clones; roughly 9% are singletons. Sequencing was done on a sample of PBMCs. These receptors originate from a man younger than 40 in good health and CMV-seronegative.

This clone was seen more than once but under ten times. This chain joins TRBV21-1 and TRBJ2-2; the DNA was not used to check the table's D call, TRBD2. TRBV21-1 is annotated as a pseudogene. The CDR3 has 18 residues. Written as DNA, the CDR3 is TGTGCCAGCAGCAAAGCGTCGGGGCTAGCGGGAGGGTACGGGGAGCTGTTTTTT. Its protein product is CASSKASGLAGGYGELFF.

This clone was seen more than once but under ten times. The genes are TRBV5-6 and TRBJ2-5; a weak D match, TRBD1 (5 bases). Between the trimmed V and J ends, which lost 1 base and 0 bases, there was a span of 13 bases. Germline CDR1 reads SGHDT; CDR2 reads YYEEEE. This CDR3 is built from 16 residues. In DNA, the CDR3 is TGTGCCAGCAGCTTGAAAAGGGGAAAGAACCAAGAGACCCAGTACTTC. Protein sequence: CASSLKRGKNQETQYF. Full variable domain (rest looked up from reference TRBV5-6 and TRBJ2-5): DAGVTQSPTHLIKTRGQQVTLRCSPKSGHDTVSWYQQALGQGPQFIFQYYEEEERQRGNFPDRFSGHQFPNYSSELNVNALLLGDSALYLCASSLKRGKNQETQYFGPGTRLLVL.

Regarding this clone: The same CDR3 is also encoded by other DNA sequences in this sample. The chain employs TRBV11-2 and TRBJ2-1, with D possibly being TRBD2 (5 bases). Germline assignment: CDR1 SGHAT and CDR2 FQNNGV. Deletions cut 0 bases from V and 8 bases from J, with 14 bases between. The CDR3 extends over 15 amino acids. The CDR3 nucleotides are TGTGCCAGCAGCTTAGATGGACGGGGAATAGATGAGCAGTTCTTC. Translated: CASSLDGRGIDEQFF. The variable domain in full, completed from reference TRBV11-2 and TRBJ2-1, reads EAGVAQSPRYKIIEKRQSVAFWCNPISGHATLYWYQQILGQGPKLLIQFQNNGVVDDSQLPKDRFSAERLKGVDSTLKIQPAKLEDSAVYLCASSLDGRGIDEQFFGPGTRLTVL.

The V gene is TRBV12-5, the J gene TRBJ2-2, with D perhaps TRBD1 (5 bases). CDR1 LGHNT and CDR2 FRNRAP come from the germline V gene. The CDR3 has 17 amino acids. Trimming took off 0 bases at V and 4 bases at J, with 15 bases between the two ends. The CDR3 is CASGLVILEGATGELFF. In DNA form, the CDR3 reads TGTGCTAGTGGTTTGGTTATCTTAGAAGGGGCCACCGGGGAGCTGTTTTTT.

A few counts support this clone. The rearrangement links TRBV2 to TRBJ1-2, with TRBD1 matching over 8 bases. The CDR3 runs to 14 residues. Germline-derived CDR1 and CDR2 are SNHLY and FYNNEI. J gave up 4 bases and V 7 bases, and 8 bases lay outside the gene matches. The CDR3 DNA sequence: TGTGCCAGCATGGACGACAGGGGCTCCTATGGCTACACCTTC. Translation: CASMDDRGSYGYTF. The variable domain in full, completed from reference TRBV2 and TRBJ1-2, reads EPEVTQTPSHQVTQMGQEVILRCVPISNHLYFYWYRQILGQKVEFLVSFYNNEISEKSEIFDDQFSVERPDGSNFTLKIRSTKLEDSAMYFCASMDDRGSYGYTFGSGTRLTVV.

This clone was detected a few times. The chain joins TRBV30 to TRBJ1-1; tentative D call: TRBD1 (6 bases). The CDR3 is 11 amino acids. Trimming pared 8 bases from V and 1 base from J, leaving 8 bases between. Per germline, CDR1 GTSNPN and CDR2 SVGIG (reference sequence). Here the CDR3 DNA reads TGTGCCATGGACAGGAACACTGAAGCTTTCTTT. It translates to CAMDRNTEAFF.

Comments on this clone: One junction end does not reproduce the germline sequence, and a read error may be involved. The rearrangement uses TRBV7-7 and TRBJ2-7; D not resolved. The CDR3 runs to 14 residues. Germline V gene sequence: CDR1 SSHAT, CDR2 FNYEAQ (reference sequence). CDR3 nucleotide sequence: TGTGCTAGCAGCTTAGAACAGCTCCACTACGAGCAGTACTTC. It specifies CASSLEQLHYEQYF.

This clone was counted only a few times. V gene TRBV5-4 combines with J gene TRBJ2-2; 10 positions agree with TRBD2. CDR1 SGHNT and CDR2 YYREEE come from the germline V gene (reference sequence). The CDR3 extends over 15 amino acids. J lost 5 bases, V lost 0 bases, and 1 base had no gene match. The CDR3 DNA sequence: TGTGCCAGCAGCTTGGTACTAGCGGGAACCGGGGAGCTGTTTTTT. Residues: CASSLVLAGTGELFF.

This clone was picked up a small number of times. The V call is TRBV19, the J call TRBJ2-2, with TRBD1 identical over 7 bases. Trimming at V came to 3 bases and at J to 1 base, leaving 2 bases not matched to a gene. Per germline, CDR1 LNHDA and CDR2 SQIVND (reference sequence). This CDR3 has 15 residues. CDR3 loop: CASSIGQVNTGELFF. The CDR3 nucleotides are TGTGCCAGTAGTATTGGACAGGTGAACACCGGGGAGCTGTTTTTT.

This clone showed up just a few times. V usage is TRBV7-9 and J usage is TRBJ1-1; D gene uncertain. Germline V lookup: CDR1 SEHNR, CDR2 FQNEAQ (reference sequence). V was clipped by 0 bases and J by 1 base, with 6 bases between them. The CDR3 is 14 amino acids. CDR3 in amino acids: CASSLAAGNTEAFF. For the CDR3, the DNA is TGTGCCAGCAGCTTAGCGGCAGGGAACACTGAAGCTTTCTTT.

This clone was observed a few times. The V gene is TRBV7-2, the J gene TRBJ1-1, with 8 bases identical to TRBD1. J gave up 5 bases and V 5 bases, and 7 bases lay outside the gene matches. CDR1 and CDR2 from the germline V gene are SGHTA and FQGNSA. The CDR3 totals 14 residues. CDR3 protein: CASSPRTGKTEAFF. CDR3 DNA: TGTGCCAGCAGCCCGCGGACAGGGAAGACTGAAGCTTTCTTT.

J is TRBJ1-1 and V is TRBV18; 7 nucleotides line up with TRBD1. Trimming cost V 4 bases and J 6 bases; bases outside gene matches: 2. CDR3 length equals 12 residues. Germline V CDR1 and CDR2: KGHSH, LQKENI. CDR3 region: CASSLQGAEAFF. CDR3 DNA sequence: TGTGCCAGCTCACTTCAGGGGGCTGAAGCTTTCTTT.

This CDR3 is CASSLTSGVYNEQFF. The CDR3 DNA is TGCGCCAGCAGCCTCACTAGCGGAGTATACAATGAGCAGTTCTTC. V is TRBV4-1 and J is TRBJ2-1; TRBD2 matches at 8 bases. CDR1 and CDR2 from the germline V gene are MGHRA and YSYEKL. The CDR3 extends over 15 amino acids. The trim removed 4 bases at V and 4 bases at J, leaving 6 bases unmatched.

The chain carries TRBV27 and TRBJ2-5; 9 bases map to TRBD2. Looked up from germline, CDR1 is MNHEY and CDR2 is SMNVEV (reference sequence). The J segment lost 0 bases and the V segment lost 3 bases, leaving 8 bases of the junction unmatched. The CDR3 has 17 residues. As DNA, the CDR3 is TGTGCCAGCAGTTTGTATAGGAGCGGGGGGCACCAAGAGACCCAGTACTTC. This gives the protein CASSLYRSGGHQETQYF.

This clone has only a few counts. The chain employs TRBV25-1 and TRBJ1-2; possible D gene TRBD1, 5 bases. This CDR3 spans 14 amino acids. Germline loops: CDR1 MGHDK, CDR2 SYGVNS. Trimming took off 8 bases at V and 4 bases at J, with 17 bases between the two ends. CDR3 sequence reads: CASSPPAGRYGYTF. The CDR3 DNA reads TGTGCCAGCTCCCCTCCGGCAGGGCGCTATGGCTACACCTTC.